The 30 T cell receptor beta chains below all came from one sample that was sequenced in a study of blood T cell repertoires in COVID-19. Generated by immunoSEQ multiplex PCR, the TCRdb table keeps only in-frame clones and is missing some. The sample records roughly 310,000 clones, roughly 88% being singletons. Sequenced input: peripheral blood. These receptors all come from a woman between 25 and 40 years old with COVID-19, enrolled during active disease.

The V gene is TRBV6-1, the J gene TRBJ2-7, with TRBD2 matching 9 bases. This CDR3 is built from 15 residues. After removal of 1 base from V and 4 bases from J, the junction contained 5 bases not matched to a gene. Germline loops: CDR1 MNHNS, CDR2 SASEGT. The CDR3 sequence is CASSEGLAGMYEQYF. CDR3 nucleotide sequence: TGTGCCAGCAGTGAAGGTCTAGCGGGAATGTACGAGCAGTACTTC.

The chain links TRBV28 to TRBJ2-3; 12 bases line up with TRBD2. CDR1 and CDR2 from the germline V gene are MDHEN and SYDVKM. J was trimmed by 7 bases and V by 4 bases; bases with no gene match: 3. This CDR3 comprises 14 residues. The CDR3 spells CASSSGTSGYTQYF. The CDR3 DNA is TGTGCCAGCAGTTCCGGGACTAGCGGGTATACGCAGTATTTT.

The rearrangement links TRBV29-1 to TRBJ2-7; 7 nucleotides line up with TRBD1. Germline V gene sequence: CDR1 SQVTM, CDR2 ANQGSEA. V dropped 4 bases and J dropped 0; count of bases not matched to a gene: 3. The CDR3 contains 13 residues. The CDR3 reads CSVAGGSSYEQYF. In DNA, the CDR3 is TGCAGCGTTGCAGGGGGAAGCTCCTACGAGCAGTACTTC.

This chain links TRBV10-3 with TRBJ2-2, with D tentatively TRBD2 (6 bases). Germline V CDR1 and CDR2: ENHRY, SYGVKD. This CDR3 contains 14 residues. CDR3 loop: CATRSPAGTGELFF. DNA of the CDR3: TGTGCGACTAGGAGCCCGGCGGGTACCGGGGAGCTGTTTTTT.

The chain has TRBV5-4 and TRBJ1-1; D might be TRBD1 (5 bases). The CDR3 runs to 14 residues. V was shortened by 3 bases and J by 3 bases, with 12 bases between the two germline ends. In germline, CDR1 is SGHNT, CDR2 YYREEE (reference sequence). CDR3 coding DNA: TGTGCCAGCAGCTCGGGACCGGGGGACACTGAAGCTTTCTTT. It is translated as CASSSGPGDTEAFF. Together with reference TRBV5-4 and TRBJ1-1, the CDR3 gives the full variable domain: ETGVTQSPTHLIKTRGQQVTLRCSSQSGHNTVSWYQQALGQGPQFIFQYYREEENGRGNFPPRFSGLQFPNYSSELNVNALELDDSALYLCASSSGPGDTEAFFGQGTRLTVV.

This clone is a singleton in its sample. The V gene is TRBV15, the J gene TRBJ1-4; 9 bases map to TRBD1. Unmatched junction bases numbered 11, after V lost 2 bases and J lost 7 bases. Germline V lookup: CDR1 LNHNV, CDR2 YYDKDF (reference sequence). There are 17 residues in the CDR3. Here the CDR3 DNA reads TGTGCCACCAGCAGAATATCGGGGGGGACAGGGAGTGAAAAACTGTTTTTT. Encoded protein: CATSRISGGTGSEKLFF. The full variable domain, with the rest looked up from reference TRBV15 and TRBJ1-4, is DAMVIQNPRYQVTQFGKPVTLSCSQTLNHNVMYWYQQKSSQAPKLLFHYYDKDFNNEADTPDNFQSRRPNTSFCFLDIRSPGLGDTAMYLCATSRISGGTGSEKLFFGSGTQLSVL.

This rearrangement joins TRBV4-2 to TRBJ2-3; TRBD2 matches at 10 bases. V was pared by 1 base and J by 0 bases, with 4 bases of the junction left unmatched. CDR3 length equals 17 residues. CDR1 is LGHNA, CDR2 YNFKEQ, per germline. As DNA, the CDR3 is TGTGCCAGCAGCCAAGCGCTGACTAGCGGGAGCACAGATACGCAGTATTTT. Amino acids: CASSQALTSGSTDTQYF.

The chain carries TRBV10-1 and TRBJ2-1; 13 bases are shared with TRBD2. CDR1 and CDR2 from the germline V gene are WNHNN and SYGVQD (reference sequence). The CDR3 totals 13 residues. The V segment lost 11 bases and the J segment 7 bases; nucleotides outside the gene matches: 5. In DNA form, the CDR3 reads TGCGCCTCACGGACTAGCGGGAGTAATGAGCAGTTCTTC. As protein: CASRTSGSNEQFF.

This clone was recorded only once. This chain joins TRBV6-5 and TRBJ1-6; tentative D call: TRBD1 (5 bases). The germline V gene has CDR1 MNHEY and CDR2 SVGAGI. Trimming shortened V by 8 bases and J by 7 bases, and 18 bases separated the two germline ends. CDR3 length: 15 residues. The CDR3 protein is CASQRSGLSNSPLHF. For the CDR3, the DNA is TGTGCCAGCCAACGATCGGGACTATCAAATTCACCCCTCCACTTT.

The chain uses TRBV27 and TRBJ2-7; 8 nucleotides match TRBD2. The CDR3 contains 13 residues. Germline assignment: CDR1 MNHEY and CDR2 SMNVEV (reference sequence). The CDR3 is CATRTGGPHEQYF. The CDR3 nucleotides read TGTGCTACCCGGACGGGAGGGCCCCACGAGCAGTACTTC.

The chain has TRBV7-9 and TRBJ1-2; D uncertain. CDR3 length: 13 amino acids. From germline, CDR1 is SEHNR and CDR2 FQNEAQ (reference sequence). V lost 3 bases to trimming and J lost 6 bases, with 11 bases between them. CDR3 amino acids: CASSLGSTDGYTF. The CDR3 DNA sequence: TGTGCCAGCAGCTTGGGGAGTACGGATGGCTACACCTTC.

The chain couples TRBV10-3 to TRBJ2-2, with 11 bases lining up with TRBD1. This CDR3 comprises 15 residues. With 8 bases clipped from V and 2 bases from J, the junction kept 4 bases outside the gene matches. CDR1 is ENHRY and CDR2 is SYGVKD in the germline V gene. The CDR3 coding sequence is TGTGCCATCTCAGGACAGGGGGCTAACACCGGGGAGCTGTTTTTT. It translates to CAISGQGANTGELFF.

The chain uses TRBV27 and TRBJ2-7; D call uncertain. The CDR3 length is 14 residues. Germline-derived CDR1 and CDR2 are MNHEY and SMNVEV (reference sequence). Trimming pared 6 bases from V and 3 bases from J, leaving 15 bases between. The chain's CDR3 is CASSLTLIGYEQYF. The CDR3 DNA follows: TGTGCCAGCAGCCTTACTCTGATTGGCTACGAGCAGTACTTC.

The gene calls are TRBV27 and TRBJ2-6; D is unclear. Germline CDR1 and CDR2: MNHEY and SMNVEV (reference sequence). This CDR3 has 16 amino acids. V dropped 2 bases and J dropped 0 bases, with 8 bases sitting between them. For the CDR3, the DNA is TGTGCCAGCAGTTTAAAGCATAGCTCTGGGGCCAACGTCCTGACTTTC. Translation gives CASSLKHSSGANVLTF.

The CDR3 loop is CASSARDTETQYF. CDR3 DNA: TGCGCCAGCAGCGCCCGGGACACAGAGACCCAGTACTTC. This chain connects TRBV5-1 to TRBJ2-5; D might be TRBD1 (6 bases). Germline lookup yields CDR1 SGHRS and CDR2 YFSETQ. V lost 4 bases and J lost 4, with 11 bases in between. The CDR3 consists of 13 residues.

The chain joins TRBV2 to TRBJ1-1, with D hard to call. Between the trimmed V and J ends, which lost 2 bases and 7 bases, there was a span of 8 bases. CDR3 length: 12 residues. Germline V gives CDR1 SNHLY, CDR2 FYNNEI. In DNA, the CDR3 is TGTGCCAGCAGTGAAATCCGGGTTGAAGCTTTCTTT. This encodes CASSEIRVEAFF. Based on the CDR3 plus reference TRBV2 and TRBJ1-1, the full variable domain is EPEVTQTPSHQVTQMGQEVILRCVPISNHLYFYWYRQILGQKVEFLVSFYNNEISEKSEIFDDQFSVERPDGSNFTLKIRSTKLEDSAMYFCASSEIRVEAFFGQGTRLTVV.

The J gene is TRBJ2-5, the V gene TRBV5-4, with 8 positions matching TRBD1. Losses at the gene ends were 3 bases for V and 5 bases for J; bases not matched to a gene: 12. Germline V gene data show CDR1 as SGHNT and CDR2 as YYREEE (reference sequence). This CDR3 region has 16 residues. The CDR3 region is CASSSDRARSSETQYF. For the CDR3, the DNA is TGTGCCAGCAGCTCGGACAGGGCAAGATCCTCCGAGACCCAGTACTTC.

The chain combines TRBV6-5 with TRBJ2-5; D is perhaps TRBD2 (6 bases). The CDR3 sequence is 14 residues long. Germline assignment: CDR1 MNHEY and CDR2 SVGAGI. The V end lost 6 bases, the J end lost 4 bases, and 15 bases lay between the germline ends. The CDR3 region is CASRRPGSGETQYF. The CDR3 region has the DNA TGTGCCAGCAGGAGGCCCGGGAGTGGAGAGACCCAGTACTTC.

This rearrangement joins TRBV2 to TRBJ2-5, with 9 bases aligning to TRBD2. The V gene's germline CDR1 is SNHLY and CDR2 FYNNEI. V shed 6 bases and J 2 bases; nucleotides not matched to a gene: 7. This CDR3 has 15 residues. CDR3 sequence (DNA): TGTGCCAGCAGGGTCGGCGGGAGGGTACAAGAGACCCAGTACTTC. Its protein product is CASRVGGRVQETQYF. The full variable domain, completed using reference TRBV2 and TRBJ2-5, is EPEVTQTPSHQVTQMGQEVILRCVPISNHLYFYWYRQILGQKVEFLVSFYNNEISEKSEIFDDQFSVERPDGSNFTLKIRSTKLEDSAMYFCASRVGGRVQETQYFGPGTRLLVL.

The rearrangement links TRBV4-2 to TRBJ2-2; 9 bases line up with TRBD2. With 5 bases clipped from V and 6 bases from J, the junction kept 7 bases outside the gene matches. CDR3 length: 15 residues. Germline assignment: CDR1 LGHNA and CDR2 YNFKEQ. Written as DNA, the CDR3 is TGTGCCAGCAGCAAGCGGGAGGTTGGGGCCGGGGAGCTGTTTTTT. It yields the protein CASSKREVGAGELFF.

This chain links TRBV28 with TRBJ2-3; 10 nucleotides line up with TRBD2. Germline loops: CDR1 MDHEN, CDR2 SYDVKM. This CDR3 spans 16 amino acids. Trimming cost V 6 bases and J 3 bases; bases outside gene matches: 9. The CDR3 protein is CASSLSGRGKTDTQYF. In DNA, the CDR3 is TGTGCCAGCAGCCTAAGCGGGAGGGGAAAAACAGATACGCAGTATTTT.

The chain has TRBV24-1 and TRBJ2-1, with TRBD2 matching over 13 bases. With 4 bases clipped from V and 4 bases from J, the junction kept 6 bases outside the gene matches. Germline lookup yields CDR1 KGHDR and CDR2 SFDVKD. This CDR3 is 17 amino acids long. This CDR3 is CATSDPGTSGDYNEQFF. DNA of the CDR3: TGTGCCACCAGTGACCCCGGGACTAGCGGGGATTACAATGAGCAGTTCTTC.

This chain connects TRBV5-6 to TRBJ1-1; TRBD1 aligns across 11 bases. Losses at the gene ends were 3 bases for V and 5 bases for J; bases not matched to a gene: 6. The V gene's germline CDR1 is SGHDT and CDR2 YYEEEE. The CDR3 has 15 residues. The CDR3 region is CASSYRDRGRTEAFF. For the CDR3, the DNA is TGTGCCAGCAGCTACCGGGACAGGGGGAGGACTGAAGCTTTCTTT.

This clone was counted once. The genes are TRBV28 and TRBJ2-3, with 8 bases aligning to TRBD1. This CDR3 comprises 16 residues. CDR1 and CDR2 from the germline V gene are MDHEN and SYDVKM. The junction had 9 bases not matched to a gene; V was cut back by 6 bases and J by 1 base. The CDR3 sequence: CASRGGRQGRTDTQYF. Written as DNA, the CDR3 is TGTGCCAGCAGGGGCGGGCGACAGGGGCGCACAGATACGCAGTATTTT.

This CDR3 reads CSVTAGGRGELFF. The CDR3 bases are TGCAGCGTGACAGCGGGAGGACGAGGGGAGCTGTTTTTT. The gene calls are TRBV29-1 and TRBJ2-2; 9 bases align to TRBD2. CDR1 SQVTM and CDR2 ANQGSEA come from the germline V gene. This CDR3 has 13 residues. V lost 6 bases, J lost 8 bases, and 7 bases stayed unmatched.

V and J are TRBV11-1 and TRBJ2-7; the match to TRBD1 covers 7 bases. The CDR3 is 13 residues long. CDR1 and CDR2 from the germline V gene are SGHAT and FQDESV (reference sequence). The J segment lost 3 bases and the V segment lost 5 bases, leaving 4 bases of the junction unmatched. CDR3 residues: CASSHGTVYEQYF. The CDR3 DNA sequence: TGTGCCAGCAGCCACGGGACAGTCTACGAGCAGTACTTC.

The rearrangement links TRBV30 to TRBJ1-5; no clear D gene. There are 13 residues in the CDR3. Germline V gene data show CDR1 as GTSNPN and CDR2 as SVGIG (reference sequence). V was cut by 8 bases and J by 4 bases, with 15 bases left in between. The CDR3 region has the DNA TGTGCCGGCTCAGCGGACGGTAATCAGCCCCAGCATTTT. It translates to CAGSADGNQPQHF.

V is TRBV7-9 and J is TRBJ2-7; 9 bases line up with TRBD1. The CDR3 has 12 amino acids. The V gene end was trimmed by 5 bases and the J gene end by 6 bases; junction bases not matched to a gene: 2. CDR1 and CDR2 (germline): SEHNR, FQNEAQ (reference sequence). CDR3 sequence reads: CASSVDRGEQYF. For the CDR3, the DNA is TGTGCCAGCAGCGTGGACAGGGGCGAGCAGTACTTC.

The V and J genes are TRBV19 and TRBJ2-1; possible D gene TRBD1, 5 bases. This CDR3 has 13 amino acids. The V and J ends lost 0 bases and 6 bases respectively, with 6 bases between them. Germline loops: CDR1 LNHDA, CDR2 SQIVND (reference sequence). The CDR3 coding sequence is TGTGCCAGTAGTATAGAAGGGGTCAATGAGCAGTTCTTC. This translates into CASSIEGVNEQFF.

The chain uses TRBV13 and TRBJ1-3; 11 nucleotides align to TRBD1. Germline V gene data show CDR1 as PRHDT and CDR2 as FYEKMQ (reference sequence). The ends lost 0 bases at V and 5 bases at J; junction bases unmatched: 6. The CDR3 is made up of 17 amino acids. The CDR3 DNA reads TGTGCCAGCAGCTTAGGTTCTCGGACAGGGGGCAGAAACACCATATATTTT. Protein sequence: CASSLGSRTGGRNTIYF.